This record covers a single T cell receptor (beta chain). Sequenced by immunoSEQ multiplex PCR; TCRdb stores in-frame clones only, minus some. The table has roughly 1,500,000 clones, approximately 98.5% seen once. The V gene end was trimmed by 4 bases and the J gene end by 5 bases; junction bases not matched to a gene: 9. The germline CDR1 and CDR2 sequences are SGHTS and YDEGEE. There are 17 residues in the CDR3. The sample originates from a study of shared clonotypes between healthy human individuals. Sequenced material: naive CD4+ T cells sorted from blood. Subset meaning: CD45RA+ positively selected. This TCR was sampled from a man aged 25 to 45 in good health. The J gene is TRBJ2-5, the V gene TRBV5-8; 15 nucleotides align to TRBD2. DNA of the CDR3: TGTGCCAGCAGCCAAGGACTAGCGGGAGGGCCGGGGGAGACCCAGTACTTC. It yields the protein CASSQGLAGGPGETQYF.